This note documents a single TCR beta chain sequence. The antigen remains undetermined. Amplification used 60 Vbeta primers and 13 Jbeta primers. Profiling relied on immunoSEQ multiplex PCR, and the TCRdb table lists in-frame clones only, not all of them. Among a few hundred thousand clones listed, almost 80% were seen once. Trimming stripped 4 bases from V and 0 bases from J, with 13 bases between. Per germline, CDR1 SGHDT and CDR2 YYEEEE. This CDR3 contains 15 residues. This entry is derived from a study of cytomegalovirus exposure and HLA in healthy donors. At the level of the study: HLA-typed donors contributed around 82 million unique TCRs, which were held in an early data release.

Study findings and constraints: Later on, a genetic analysis was performed. It linked a missense variant in DCLRE1C with V- and J-gene trimming of TCR beta. In an earlier analysis, most TCR beta V segments were productive about 87% or about 30% of the time.

The sequence was obtained from a man younger than 35 in good health and CMV-seronegative. Sequencing input: PBMCs. This chain connects TRBV5-6 to TRBJ1-1; D is possibly TRBD1 (5 bases). This CDR3 reads CASSRSTALNTEAFF. The CDR3 bases are TGTGCCAGCAGCCGATCGACAGCGCTGAACACTGAAGCTTTCTTT.